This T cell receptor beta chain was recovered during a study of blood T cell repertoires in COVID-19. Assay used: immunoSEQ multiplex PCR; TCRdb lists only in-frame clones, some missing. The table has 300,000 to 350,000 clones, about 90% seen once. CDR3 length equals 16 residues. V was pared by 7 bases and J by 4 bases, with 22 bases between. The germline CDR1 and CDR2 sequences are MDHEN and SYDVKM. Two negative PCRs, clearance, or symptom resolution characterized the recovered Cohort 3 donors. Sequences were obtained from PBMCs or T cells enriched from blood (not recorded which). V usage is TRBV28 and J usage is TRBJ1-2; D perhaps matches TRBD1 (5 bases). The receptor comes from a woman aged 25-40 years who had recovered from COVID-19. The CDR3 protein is CASIPRVGRGLYGYTF. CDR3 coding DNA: TGTGCCAGCATTCCCCGGGTAGGGAGGGGCCTCTATGGCTACACCTTC.